The T cell receptor (beta chain) under discussion was sequenced for a study of monozygotic twins with inflammatory bowel disease. The quantity of total RNA per TCR library was around 3.5 ug. For each CDR3 protein, TCRdb gives one entry from its re-call of the 5' RACE reads, without DNA. This table lists approximately 400,000 distinct CDR3 sequences. Germline CDR1 is SEHNR and CDR2 is FQNEAQ (reference sequence). The CDR3 runs to 16 residues. Sequencing was done on a sample of blood. J is TRBJ1-1 and V is TRBV7-9; TCRdb calls TRBD1, which cannot be checked without DNA. The TCR was taken from a human donor with ulcerative colitis or Crohn's disease, or a healthy co-twin of an affected twin (not recorded which). The CDR3 sequence: CASSSARGGAGTEAFF.